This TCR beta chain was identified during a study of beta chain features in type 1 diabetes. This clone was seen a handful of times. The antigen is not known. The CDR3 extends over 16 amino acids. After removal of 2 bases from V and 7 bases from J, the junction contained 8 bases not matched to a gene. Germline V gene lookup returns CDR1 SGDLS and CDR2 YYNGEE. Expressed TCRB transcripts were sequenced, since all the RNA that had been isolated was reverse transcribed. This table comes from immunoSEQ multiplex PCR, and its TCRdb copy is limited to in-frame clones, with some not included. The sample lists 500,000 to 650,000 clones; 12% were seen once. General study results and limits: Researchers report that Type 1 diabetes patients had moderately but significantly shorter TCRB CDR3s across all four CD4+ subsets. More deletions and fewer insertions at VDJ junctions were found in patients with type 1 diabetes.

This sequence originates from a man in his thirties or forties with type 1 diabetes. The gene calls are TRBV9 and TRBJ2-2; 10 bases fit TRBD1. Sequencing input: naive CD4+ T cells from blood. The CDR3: CASSVPGTGESGELFF. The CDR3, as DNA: TGTGCCAGCAGCGTTCCCGGGACAGGGGAAAGCGGGGAGCTGTTTTTT.